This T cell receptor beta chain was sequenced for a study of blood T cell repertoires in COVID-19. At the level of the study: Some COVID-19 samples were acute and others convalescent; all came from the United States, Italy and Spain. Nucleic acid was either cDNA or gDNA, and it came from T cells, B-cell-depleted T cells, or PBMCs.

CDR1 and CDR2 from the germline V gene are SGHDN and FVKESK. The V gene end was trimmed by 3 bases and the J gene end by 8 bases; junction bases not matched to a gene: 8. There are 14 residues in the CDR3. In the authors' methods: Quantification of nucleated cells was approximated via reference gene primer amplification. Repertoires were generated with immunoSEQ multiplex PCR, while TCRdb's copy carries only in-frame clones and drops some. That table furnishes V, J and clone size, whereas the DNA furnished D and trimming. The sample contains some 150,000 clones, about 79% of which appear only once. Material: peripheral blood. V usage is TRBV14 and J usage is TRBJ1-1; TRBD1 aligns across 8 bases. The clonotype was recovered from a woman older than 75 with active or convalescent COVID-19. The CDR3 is CASSQATGGAEAFF. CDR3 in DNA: TGTGCCAGCAGCCAGGCAACAGGGGGGGCAGAAGCTTTCTTT.